These 25 T cell receptor beta chains were sequenced from one sample in a study of technical replicates of blood from a handful of donors. TCRdb's copy holds only in-frame clones and misses some; the assay was immunoSEQ multiplex PCR. The table includes tens of thousands of clones, approximately 93% detected once. Sequenced sample: PBMCs. The receptors shown here come from a human donor in good health. Some clones in this sample may be carry-over from other donors' samples.

Details on this clone: The same CDR3 arises from other DNA sequences in this sample as well. The chain couples TRBV18 to TRBJ2-7, with a tentative D call TRBD1 (6 bases). CDR1 is KGHSH, CDR2 LQKENI, per germline. The germline V and J ends were trimmed by 3 bases and 3 bases, with 9 bases remaining between them. The CDR3 is 13 amino acids. In DNA, the CDR3 is TGTGCCAGCTCACCGTCACAGGGCTACGAGCAGTACTTC. Residues: CASSPSQGYEQYF.

This clone appeared a single time. The genes are TRBV5-4 and TRBJ1-1, with D unclear. CDR3 size: 13 residues. The V and J ends lost 2 bases and 6 bases respectively, with 11 bases between them. Germline CDR1 and CDR2: SGHNT and YYREEE (reference sequence). CDR3 sequence reads: CASSFQAGSEAFF. For the CDR3, the DNA is TGTGCCAGCAGCTTTCAGGCAGGCTCTGAAGCTTTCTTT.

J is TRBJ2-7 and V is TRBV6-5; a weak D match, TRBD2 (6 bases). The CDR3 loop spans 16 amino acids. V was cut by 0 bases and J by 3 bases, with 15 bases left in between. Germline CDR1 reads MNHEY; CDR2 reads SVGAGI. The CDR3 nucleotides read TGTGCCAGCAGTTACTCGGCTAGCGAGCTACTCTACGAGCAGTACTTC. Protein sequence: CASSYSASELLYEQYF.

The chain recombines TRBV28 with TRBJ2-5; 9 bases match TRBD2. This CDR3 has 15 amino acids. Trimming took 0 bases from V and 5 from J; bases not matched to a gene: 4. Germline V CDR1 and CDR2: MDHEN, SYDVKM. This CDR3 is CASSLWTSGGETQYF. The DNA for the CDR3 is TGTGCCAGCAGTTTATGGACTAGCGGTGGGGAGACCCAGTACTTC. The full variable domain, with the rest looked up from reference TRBV28 and TRBJ2-5, is DVKVTQSSRYLVKRTGEKVFLECVQDMDHENMFWYRQDPGLGLRLIYFSYDVKMKEKGDIPEGYSVSREKKERFSLILESASTNQTSMYLCASSLWTSGGETQYFGPGTRLLVL.

J is TRBJ1-2 and V is TRBV9, with 8 bases matching TRBD1. CDR3 length: 13 amino acids. The V segment lost 3 bases and the J segment 10 bases; nucleotides outside the gene matches: 8. The germline V gene encodes CDR1 SGDLS and CDR2 YYNGEE. This CDR3 is CASSGTGSGHYTF. For the CDR3, the DNA is TGTGCCAGCAGCGGGACAGGGTCAGGTCACTACACCTTC.

The CDR3 coding sequence is TGTGCCAGCAGTCCCAAGACAGGCCTGGACAATGAGCAGTTCTTC. Amino acid sequence: CASSPKTGLDNEQFF. The gene calls are TRBV6-5 and TRBJ2-1, with D possibly matching TRBD1 (6 bases). Trimming took 5 bases from V and 5 from J, leaving 16 bases between them. This CDR3 comprises 15 residues. The germline gives CDR1 MNHEY, CDR2 SVGAGI.

About this clone: Other DNA sequences of this sample code for an identical CDR3. This CDR3 reads CASSYTGAKNIQYF. The CDR3 DNA reads TGTGCCAGCAGTTACACTGGAGCCAAAAACATTCAGTACTTC. The chain couples TRBV6-5 to TRBJ2-4, with no clear D. Deletions cut 2 bases from V and 0 bases from J, with 5 bases between. The germline CDR1 and CDR2 sequences are MNHEY and SVGAGI. This CDR3 has 14 residues.

V is TRBV30 and J is TRBJ2-5, with a tentative D call TRBD2 (6 bases). V was clipped by 3 bases and J by 2 bases, with 19 bases between them. CDR3 length equals 16 residues. The germline V gene encodes CDR1 GTSNPN and CDR2 SVGIG (reference sequence). CDR3 DNA sequence: TGTGCCTGGAGCACCCCCAGGACTATTGGGCAAGAGACCCAGTACTTC. Encoded protein: CAWSTPRTIGQETQYF.

The chain uses TRBV4-3 and TRBJ2-2, with D possibly TRBD2 on 6 matching bases. This CDR3 contains 17 residues. V was cut by 0 bases and J by 1 base, with 12 bases left in between. Germline lookup yields CDR1 LGHNA and CDR2 YSLEER. This chain's CDR3 is CASSQDRVGGNTGELFF. CDR3 coding DNA: TGCGCCAGCAGCCAAGATCGCGTCGGGGGGAACACCGGGGAGCTGTTTTTT.

This sequence joins TRBV4-1 and TRBJ2-4; 10 bases line up with TRBD2. The CDR3 is made up of 16 amino acids. After removal of 4 bases from V and 2 bases from J, the junction contained 5 bases not matched to a gene. Germline lookup yields CDR1 MGHRA and CDR2 YSYEKL. CDR3: CASSLQREGSKNIQYF. In nucleotides, the CDR3 is TGCGCCAGCAGCCTCCAGCGGGAGGGATCCAAAAACATTCAGTACTTC.

The genes are TRBV2 and TRBJ1-2, with 10 bases fitting TRBD1. The V and J ends lost 5 bases and 5 bases, in that order; junction bases with no gene match: 8. CDR1 is SNHLY, CDR2 FYNNEI, per germline. This CDR3 comprises 15 residues. Here the CDR3 DNA reads TGTGCCAGCAGTCTCCTGGGGACAGGGGAATATGGCTACACCTTC. As protein: CASSLLGTGEYGYTF. Complete variable domain (other parts from reference TRBV2 and TRBJ1-2): EPEVTQTPSHQVTQMGQEVILRCVPISNHLYFYWYRQILGQKVEFLVSFYNNEISEKSEIFDDQFSVERPDGSNFTLKIRSTKLEDSAMYFCASSLLGTGEYGYTFGSGTRLTVV.

The chain recombines TRBV5-6 with TRBJ2-7; D might be TRBD2 (5 bases). The CDR3 length is 15 residues. Trimming cost V 4 bases and J 0 bases, with 14 bases left between them. Germline CDR1 SGHDT, CDR2 YYEEEE. Here the CDR3 reads CASSKQRGFSYEQYF. DNA of the CDR3: TGTGCCAGCAGCAAACAGAGAGGGTTCTCCTACGAGCAGTACTTC.

V usage is TRBV5-5 and J usage is TRBJ2-5; the match to TRBD1 covers 10 bases. The V gene's germline CDR1 is SGHKS and CDR2 YYEKEE (reference sequence). V was clipped by 4 bases and J by 5 bases; unmatched bases: 11. The CDR3 loop spans 16 amino acids. The CDR3 sequence is CASSGAGTGVLETQYF. For the CDR3, the DNA is TGTGCCAGCAGCGGAGCCGGGACAGGGGTTCTGGAGACCCAGTACTTC.

The genes are TRBV6-1 and TRBJ2-1; 8 positions match TRBD2. After removal of 4 bases from V and 7 bases from J, the junction contained 6 bases not matched to a gene. The CDR3 sequence is 14 residues long. CDR1 MNHNS and CDR2 SASEGT come from the germline V gene. The CDR3 is CASSGAGAGNEQFF. Written as DNA, the CDR3 is TGTGCCAGCAGTGGAGCGGGGGCCGGGAATGAGCAGTTCTTC.

The chain carries TRBV6-5 and TRBJ1-2; D perhaps matches TRBD1 (5 bases). V dropped 7 bases and J dropped 2 bases, with 8 bases sitting between them. Germline CDR1 reads MNHEY; CDR2 reads SVGAGI. CDR3 length equals 12 residues. CDR3 region: CASKTGNYGYTF. DNA of the CDR3: TGTGCCAGCAAAACAGGAAACTATGGCTACACCTTC.

This chain uses TRBV9 with TRBJ2-5, with 9 bases aligning to TRBD1. The V segment lost 2 bases and the J segment 5 bases; nucleotides outside the gene matches: 7. Germline assignment: CDR1 SGDLS and CDR2 YYNGEE. This CDR3 contains 15 residues. DNA of the CDR3: TGTGCCAGCAGCGTCAACACAGGGGGCGGGGAGACCCAGTACTTC. Protein product: CASSVNTGGGETQYF.

The CDR3: CASSSVRPGGYEKLFF. The CDR3 nucleotides are TGTGCCAGCAGTTCCGTACGGCCAGGGGGTTATGAAAAACTGTTTTTT. The gene calls are TRBV2 and TRBJ1-4; 7 bases map to TRBD1. This CDR3 is 16 amino acids long. Losses at the gene ends were 5 bases for V and 6 bases for J; bases not matched to a gene: 12. Germline V gives CDR1 SNHLY, CDR2 FYNNEI. Using reference TRBV2 and TRBJ1-4 for the parts outside the CDR3, the full variable domain is EPEVTQTPSHQVTQMGQEVILRCVPISNHLYFYWYRQILGQKVEFLVSFYNNEISEKSEIFDDQFSVERPDGSNFTLKIRSTKLEDSAMYFCASSSVRPGGYEKLFFGSGTQLSVL.

The CDR3 nucleotides are TGTGCCAGCAGCTGGTGGGACTCCCAGCAGTACTTC. This codes for CASSWWDSQQYF. This sequence joins TRBV5-6 and TRBJ2-7; D may be TRBD2 (6 bases). This CDR3 spans 12 amino acids. Germline lookup yields CDR1 SGHDT and CDR2 YYEEEE. V dropped 3 bases and J dropped 8 bases, with 12 bases sitting between them.

This clone was seen just once. The chain links TRBV4-1 to TRBJ1-1; perhaps TRBD1 as D (6 bases). The V gene's germline CDR1 is MGHRA and CDR2 YSYEKL. The CDR3 length is 14 residues. V shed 4 bases and J shed 4 bases, with 13 bases lying between them. CDR3 bases: TGCGCCAGCAGCCCCAGGGGCGCCGGCACTGAAGCTTTCTTT. Protein product: CASSPRGAGTEAFF.

The chain couples TRBV4-1 to TRBJ1-4; perhaps TRBD1 as D (5 bases). V was cut by 4 bases and J by 8 bases, with 14 bases left in between. Germline values: CDR1 MGHRA, CDR2 YSYEKL. This CDR3 is built from 14 residues. In nucleotides, the CDR3 is TGCGCCAGCAGCCTGATGGGGGGTCGGGAAAAACTGTTTTTT. It encodes CASSLMGGREKLFF.

This chain uses TRBV21-1 with TRBJ2-2; the table names TRBD2, a call not compared with the DNA. TRBV21-1 is classified as a pseudogene. The CDR3 loop spans 14 amino acids. CDR3 in amino acids: CASLLSGNTGELFF. In DNA form, the CDR3 reads TGTGCCAGCCTGTTAAGCGGGAACACCGGGGAGCTGTTTTTT.

The genes are TRBV7-9 and TRBJ1-2, with unresolved D. V dropped 5 bases and J dropped 5 bases, with 9 bases sitting between them. From germline, CDR1 is SEHNR and CDR2 FQNEAQ (reference sequence). The CDR3 consists of 12 residues. The CDR3 DNA reads as TGTGCCAGCAGCCCCGTCTCTTATGGCTACACCTTC. Protein: CASSPVSYGYTF. The full variable domain, rest sourced from reference TRBV7-9 and TRBJ1-2, is DTGVSQNPRHKITKRGQNVTFRCDPISEHNRLYWYRQTLGQGPEFLTYFQNEAQLEKSRLLSDRFSAERPKGSFSTLEIQRTEQGDSAMYLCASSPVSYGYTFGSGTRLTVV.

The V and J genes are TRBV10-3 and TRBJ1-1; TRBD1 agrees at 7 bases. Germline loops: CDR1 ENHRY, CDR2 SYGVKD. CDR3 length: 14 residues. J lost 1 base, V lost 6 bases, and 5 bases had no gene match. The CDR3 nucleotides read TGTGCCATCAGACAGGGACAGCAGAACACTGAAGCTTTCTTT. Its protein is CAIRQGQQNTEAFF.

The chain links TRBV29-1 to TRBJ2-6, with TRBD1 identical over 10 bases. Trimming at V came to 4 bases and at J to 0 bases, leaving 0 bases not matched to a gene. This CDR3 is 15 amino acids long. Germline CDR1 and CDR2: SQVTM and ANQGSEA. The CDR3 DNA reads as TGCAGCGTTGGGACAGGGGGCTCTGGGGCCAACGTCCTGACTTTC. Amino acid sequence: CSVGTGGSGANVLTF.

The V gene is TRBV18, the J gene TRBJ1-2; possibly TRBD1 for D (5 bases). From germline, CDR1 is KGHSH and CDR2 LQKENI. This CDR3 contains 13 residues. Trimming removed 5 bases from V and 1 base from J, with 8 bases in between. The CDR3 loop is CASSVDSNYGYTF. The CDR3 coding sequence is TGTGCCAGCTCAGTTGACAGTAACTATGGCTACACCTTC.